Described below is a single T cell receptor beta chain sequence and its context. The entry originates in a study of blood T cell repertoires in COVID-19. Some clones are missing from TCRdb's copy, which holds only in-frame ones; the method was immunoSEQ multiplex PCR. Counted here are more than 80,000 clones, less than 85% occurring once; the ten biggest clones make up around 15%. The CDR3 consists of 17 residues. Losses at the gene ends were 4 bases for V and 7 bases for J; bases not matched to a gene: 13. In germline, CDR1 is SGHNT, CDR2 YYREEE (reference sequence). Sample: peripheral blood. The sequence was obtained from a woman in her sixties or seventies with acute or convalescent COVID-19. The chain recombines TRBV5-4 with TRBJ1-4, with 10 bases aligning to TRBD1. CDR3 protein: CASSGPGTGDRGEKLFF. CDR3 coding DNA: TGTGCCAGCAGCGGACCCGGGACAGGGGATCGGGGTGAAAAACTGTTTTTT.